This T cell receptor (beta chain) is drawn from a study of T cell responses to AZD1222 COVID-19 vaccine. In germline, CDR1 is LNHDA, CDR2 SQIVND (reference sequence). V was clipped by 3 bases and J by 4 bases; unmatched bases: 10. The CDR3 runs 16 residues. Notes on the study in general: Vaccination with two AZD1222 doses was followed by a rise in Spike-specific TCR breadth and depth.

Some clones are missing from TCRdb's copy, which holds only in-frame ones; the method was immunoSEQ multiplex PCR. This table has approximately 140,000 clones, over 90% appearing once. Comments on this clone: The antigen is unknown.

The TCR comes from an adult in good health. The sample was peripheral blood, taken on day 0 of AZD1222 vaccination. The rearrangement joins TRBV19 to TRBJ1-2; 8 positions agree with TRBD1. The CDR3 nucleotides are TGTGCCAGTAGTATGGGGACAGGCCGGTCGTCCTATGGCTACACCTTC. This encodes CASSMGTGRSSYGYTF.